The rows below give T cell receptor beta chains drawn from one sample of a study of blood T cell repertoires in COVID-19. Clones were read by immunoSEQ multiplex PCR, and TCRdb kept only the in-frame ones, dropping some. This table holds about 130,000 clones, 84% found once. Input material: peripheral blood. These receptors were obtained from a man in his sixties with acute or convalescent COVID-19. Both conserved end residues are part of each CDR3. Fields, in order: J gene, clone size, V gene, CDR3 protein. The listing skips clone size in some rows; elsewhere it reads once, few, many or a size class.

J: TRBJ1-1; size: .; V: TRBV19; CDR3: CASSIAVITGVGTEAFF
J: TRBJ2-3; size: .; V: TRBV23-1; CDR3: CASSQIGRGTDTQYF
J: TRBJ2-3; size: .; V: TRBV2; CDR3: CASGPGLTDTQYF
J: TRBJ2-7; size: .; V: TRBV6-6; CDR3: CASREIAGGPGEQYF
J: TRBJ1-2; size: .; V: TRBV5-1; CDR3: CASSLQGQGYGYTF
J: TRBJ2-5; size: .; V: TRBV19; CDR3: CASSLRKGTGDLPGETQYF
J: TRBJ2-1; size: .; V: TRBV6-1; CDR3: CASSDPGQTFDEQFF
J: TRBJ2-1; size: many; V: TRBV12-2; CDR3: CASRNLNPGLALYNEQFF
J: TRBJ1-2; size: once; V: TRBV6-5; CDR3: CASSQDIVPVRYTF
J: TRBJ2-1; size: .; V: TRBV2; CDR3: CASSEEREGLGEQFF
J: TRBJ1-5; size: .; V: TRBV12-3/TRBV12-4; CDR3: CASSYRADQPQHF
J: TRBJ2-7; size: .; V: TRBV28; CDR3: CASSFRGGEQYF
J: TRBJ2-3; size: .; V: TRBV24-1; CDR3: CATSARADTDTQYF
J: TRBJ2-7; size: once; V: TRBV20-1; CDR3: CSATDRVDPYEQYF
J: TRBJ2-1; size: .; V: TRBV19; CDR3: CASSPTSGGVGEQFF
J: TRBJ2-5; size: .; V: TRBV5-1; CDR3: CASSFGTGKETQYF
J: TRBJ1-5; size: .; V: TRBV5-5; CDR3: CASSLVGRGDQPQHF
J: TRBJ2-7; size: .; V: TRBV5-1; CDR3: CASSHRGGNPHEQYF
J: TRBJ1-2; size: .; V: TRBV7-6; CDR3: CASSPHPRQTNYGYTF
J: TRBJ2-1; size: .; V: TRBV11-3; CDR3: CASSLDQLAGVNEQFF
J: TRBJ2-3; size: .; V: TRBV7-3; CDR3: CASSSGQRTDTQYF
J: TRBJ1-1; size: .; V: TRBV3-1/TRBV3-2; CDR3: CASSQVPGRIITEAFF
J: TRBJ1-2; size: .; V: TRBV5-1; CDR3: CASSQSPDYGYTF
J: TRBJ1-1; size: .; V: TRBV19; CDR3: CASSIFRTVNTEAFF
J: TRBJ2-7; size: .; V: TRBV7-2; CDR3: CASSLRGIYEQYF
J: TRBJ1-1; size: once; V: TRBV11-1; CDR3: CASSTGVRLTNTEAFF
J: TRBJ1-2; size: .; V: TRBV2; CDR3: CASSEAANYGYTF
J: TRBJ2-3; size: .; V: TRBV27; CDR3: CASSQGLPPSDTQYF
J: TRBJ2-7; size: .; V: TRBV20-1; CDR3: CSASEWGQGYEQYF
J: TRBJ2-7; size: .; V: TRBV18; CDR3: CASSPRRDTSYEQYF
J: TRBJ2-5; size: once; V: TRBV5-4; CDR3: CAGAGGLQETQYF
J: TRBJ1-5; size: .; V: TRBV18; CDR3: CASSPSGRGIQPQHF
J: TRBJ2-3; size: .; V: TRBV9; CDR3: CASSVDLASGSADTQYF
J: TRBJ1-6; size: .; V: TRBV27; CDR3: CATGGQHSPLHF
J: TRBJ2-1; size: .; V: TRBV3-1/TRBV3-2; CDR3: CASSQVAGEQFF
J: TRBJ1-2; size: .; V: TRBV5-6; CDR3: CASSQRRGTGYTF
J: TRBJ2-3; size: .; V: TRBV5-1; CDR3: CASSLQVGVVDTQYF
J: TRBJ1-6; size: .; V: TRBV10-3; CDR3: CAISEVTDSPLHF
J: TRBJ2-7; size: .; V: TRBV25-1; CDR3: CASSGERTSGSYEQYF
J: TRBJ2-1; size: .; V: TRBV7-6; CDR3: CASSLAGTMYNERFF
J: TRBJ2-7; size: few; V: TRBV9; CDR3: CASSVQGSYEQYF
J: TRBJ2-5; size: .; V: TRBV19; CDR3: CASTPSVRGGQETQYF
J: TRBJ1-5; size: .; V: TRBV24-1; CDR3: CATSVSGNNQPQHF
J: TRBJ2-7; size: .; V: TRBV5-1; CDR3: CASSLVGTGGDYEQYF
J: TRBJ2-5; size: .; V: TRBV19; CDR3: CASSTGQGGTQYF
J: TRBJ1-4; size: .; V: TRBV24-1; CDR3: CATSGHGGLEKLFF